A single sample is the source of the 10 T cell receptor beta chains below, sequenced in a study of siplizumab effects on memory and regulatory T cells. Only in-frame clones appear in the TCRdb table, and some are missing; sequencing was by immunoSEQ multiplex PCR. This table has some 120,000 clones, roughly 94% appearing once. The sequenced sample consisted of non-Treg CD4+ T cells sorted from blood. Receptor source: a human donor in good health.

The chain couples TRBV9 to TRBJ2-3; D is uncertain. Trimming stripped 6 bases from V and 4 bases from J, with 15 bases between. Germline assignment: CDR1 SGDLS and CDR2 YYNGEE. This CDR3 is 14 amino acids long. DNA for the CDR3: TGTGCCAGCATGCCCTTCCCCTCCTCAGATACGCAGTATTTT. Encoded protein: CASMPFPSSDTQYF.

The CDR3 reads CASNIGRGPQPQHF. The CDR3 DNA reads as TGTGCCAGCAACATCGGAAGGGGGCCTCAGCCCCAGCATTTT. This rearrangement joins TRBV6-5 to TRBJ1-5; TRBD1 agrees at 7 bases. J lost 6 bases, V lost 7 bases, and 9 bases had no gene match. CDR3 length equals 14 residues. The germline V gene has CDR1 MNHEY and CDR2 SVGAGI.

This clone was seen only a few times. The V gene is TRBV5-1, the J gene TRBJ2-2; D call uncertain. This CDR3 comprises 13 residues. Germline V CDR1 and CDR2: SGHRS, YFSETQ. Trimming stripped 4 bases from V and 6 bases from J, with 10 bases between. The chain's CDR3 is CASSVTEAGELFF. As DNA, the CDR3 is TGCGCCAGCAGCGTAACAGAGGCCGGGGAGCTGTTTTTT.

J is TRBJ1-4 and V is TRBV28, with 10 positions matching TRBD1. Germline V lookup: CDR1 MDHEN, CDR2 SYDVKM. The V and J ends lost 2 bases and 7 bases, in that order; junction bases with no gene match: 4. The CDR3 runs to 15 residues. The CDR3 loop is CASSLDRGQGEKLFF. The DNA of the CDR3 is TGTGCCAGCAGTTTAGACAGGGGGCAAGGTGAAAAACTGTTTTTT.

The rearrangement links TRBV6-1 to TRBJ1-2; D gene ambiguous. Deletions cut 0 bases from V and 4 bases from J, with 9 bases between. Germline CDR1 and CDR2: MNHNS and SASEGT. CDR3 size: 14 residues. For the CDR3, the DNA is TGTGCCAGCAGTGAAGCGCACAGAACCTATGGCTACACCTTC. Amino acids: CASSEAHRTYGYTF.

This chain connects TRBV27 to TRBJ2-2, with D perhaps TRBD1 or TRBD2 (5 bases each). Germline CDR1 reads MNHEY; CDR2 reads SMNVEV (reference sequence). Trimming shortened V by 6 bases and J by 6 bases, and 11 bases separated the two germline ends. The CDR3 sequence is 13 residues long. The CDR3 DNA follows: TGTGCCAGCAGCCTAGAGGGGTCCGGGGAGCTGTTTTTT. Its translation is CASSLEGSGELFF.

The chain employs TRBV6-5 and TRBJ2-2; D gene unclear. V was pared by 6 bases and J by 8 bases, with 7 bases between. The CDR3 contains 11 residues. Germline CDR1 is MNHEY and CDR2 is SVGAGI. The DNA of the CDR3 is TGTGCCAGCAGCCGTGGGGGGGAGCTGTTTTTT. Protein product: CASSRGGELFF.

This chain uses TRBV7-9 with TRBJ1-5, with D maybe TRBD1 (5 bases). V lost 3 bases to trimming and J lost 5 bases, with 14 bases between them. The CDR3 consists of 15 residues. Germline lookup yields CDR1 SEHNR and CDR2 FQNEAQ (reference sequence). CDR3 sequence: CASSFGRGDHQPQHF. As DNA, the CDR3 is TGTGCCAGCAGCTTCGGGCGGGGGGACCATCAGCCCCAGCATTTT. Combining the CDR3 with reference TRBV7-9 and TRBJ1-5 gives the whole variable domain DTGVSQNPRHKITKRGQNVTFRCDPISEHNRLYWYRQTLGQGPEFLTYFQNEAQLEKSRLLSDRFSAERPKGSFSTLEIQRTEQGDSAMYLCASSFGRGDHQPQHFGDGTRLSIL.

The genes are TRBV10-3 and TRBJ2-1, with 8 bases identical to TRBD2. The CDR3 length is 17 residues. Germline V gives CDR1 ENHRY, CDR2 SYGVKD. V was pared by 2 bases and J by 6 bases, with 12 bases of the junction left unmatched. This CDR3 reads CAISEPQLAGTFNEQFF. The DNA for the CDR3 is TGTGCCATCAGTGAGCCACAGTTAGCGGGGACCTTCAATGAGCAGTTCTTC.

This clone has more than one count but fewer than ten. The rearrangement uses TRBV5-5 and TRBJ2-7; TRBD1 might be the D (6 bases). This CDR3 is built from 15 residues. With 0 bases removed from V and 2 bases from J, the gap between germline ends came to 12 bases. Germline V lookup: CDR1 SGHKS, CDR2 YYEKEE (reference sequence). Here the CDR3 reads CASSLEQGPTYEQYF. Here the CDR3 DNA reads TGTGCCAGCAGCTTGGAACAGGGCCCTACCTACGAGCAGTACTTC.